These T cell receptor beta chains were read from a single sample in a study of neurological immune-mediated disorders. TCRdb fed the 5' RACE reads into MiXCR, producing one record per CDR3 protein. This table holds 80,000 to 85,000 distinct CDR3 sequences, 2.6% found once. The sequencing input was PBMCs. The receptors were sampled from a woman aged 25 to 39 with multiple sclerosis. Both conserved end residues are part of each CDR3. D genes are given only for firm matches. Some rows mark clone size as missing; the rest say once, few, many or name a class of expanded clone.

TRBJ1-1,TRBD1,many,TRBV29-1,CSVGDRVAFF,TGCAGCGTTGGAGACAGGGTAGCTTTCTTT
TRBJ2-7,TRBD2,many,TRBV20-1,CSAPGLAGGSYEQYF,TGCAGTGCTCCTGGACTAGCGGGAGGGTCCTACGAGCAGTACTTC
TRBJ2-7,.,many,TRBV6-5,CASRGVYEQYF,TGTGCCAGCCGCGGGGTTTACGAGCAGTACTTC
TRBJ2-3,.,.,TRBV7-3,CASSQRGEPDTQYF,TGTGCCAGCAGCCAAAGGGGGGAGCCAGATACGCAGTATTTT
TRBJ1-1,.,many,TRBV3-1,CASSQDSTENTEAFF,TGTGCCAGCAGCCAAGATTCTACAGAGAACACTGAAGCTTTCTTT
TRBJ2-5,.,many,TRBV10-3,CAISPDSQETQYF,TGTGCCATCAGCCCTGACAGCCAAGAGACCCAGTACTTC
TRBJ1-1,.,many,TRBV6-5,CASSRHRNTEAFF,TGTGCCAGCAGTCGACACAGGAACACTGAAGCTTTCTTT
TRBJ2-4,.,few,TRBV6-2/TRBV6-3,CASSYSTGYTTKNIQYF,TGTGCCAGCAGTTACTCGACCGGGTATACGACCAAAAACATTCAGTACTTC
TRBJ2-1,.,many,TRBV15,CATSSRYNEQFF,TGTGCCACCAGCAGTAGGTACAATGAGCAGTTCTTC
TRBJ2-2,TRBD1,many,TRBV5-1,CASSYRTGEAGELFF,TGCGCCAGCAGCTATCGGACAGGGGAAGCCGGGGAGCTGTTTTTT
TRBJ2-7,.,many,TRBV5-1,CASSLGSMFDEQYF,TGCGCCAGCAGCCTCGGGAGCATGTTTGACGAGCAGTACTTC
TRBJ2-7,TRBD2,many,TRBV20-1,CSARGALTSGNYEQYF,TGCAGTGCTAGAGGTGCGTTAACTAGCGGGAACTACGAGCAGTACTTC
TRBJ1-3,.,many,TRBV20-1,CSAPRGSSSGNTIYF,TGCAGTGCCCCCCGGGGCTCGAGCTCTGGAAACACCATATATTTT
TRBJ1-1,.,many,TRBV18,CASSPEVKNTEAFF,TGTGCCAGCTCGCCCGAAGTTAAGAACACTGAAGCTTTCTTT
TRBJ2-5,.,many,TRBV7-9,CASSEGQLSGAQYF,TGTGCCAGCAGCGAGGGACAGCTATCGGGGGCCCAGTACTTC
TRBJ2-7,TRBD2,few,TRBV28,CASSPGGAWTYEQYF,TGTGCCAGCAGCCCGGGGGGGGCCTGGACCTACGAGCAGTACTTC
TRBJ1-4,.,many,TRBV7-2,CASSFDSGNEKLFF,TGTGCCAGCAGCTTCGACAGTGGCAATGAAAAACTGTTTTTT
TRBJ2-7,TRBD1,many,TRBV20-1,CSARRDSSTPYEQYF,TGCAGTGCTAGACGGGACAGTTCAACTCCATACGAGCAGTACTTC
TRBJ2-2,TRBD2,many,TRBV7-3,CASSSTSGTTGELFF,TGTGCCAGCAGCTCTACTAGCGGGACGACCGGGGAGCTGTTTTTT
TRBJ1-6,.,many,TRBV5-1,CASSLSGIDDNSPLHF,TGCGCCAGCAGCTTGTCTGGGATTGATGATAATTCACCCCTCCACTTT
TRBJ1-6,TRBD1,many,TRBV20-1,CSAQITGVDNSPLHF,TGCAGTGCTCAAATAACAGGGGTCGACAATTCACCCCTCCACTTT
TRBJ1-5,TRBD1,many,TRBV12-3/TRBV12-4,CASSLGTGTLNQPQHF,TGTGCCAGCAGTTTAGGGACAGGTACCCTCAATCAGCCCCAGCATTTT
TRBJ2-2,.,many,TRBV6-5,CASSRYTGDVTGELFF,TGTGCCAGCAGCCGTTACACGGGGGACGTCACCGGGGAGCTGTTTTTT